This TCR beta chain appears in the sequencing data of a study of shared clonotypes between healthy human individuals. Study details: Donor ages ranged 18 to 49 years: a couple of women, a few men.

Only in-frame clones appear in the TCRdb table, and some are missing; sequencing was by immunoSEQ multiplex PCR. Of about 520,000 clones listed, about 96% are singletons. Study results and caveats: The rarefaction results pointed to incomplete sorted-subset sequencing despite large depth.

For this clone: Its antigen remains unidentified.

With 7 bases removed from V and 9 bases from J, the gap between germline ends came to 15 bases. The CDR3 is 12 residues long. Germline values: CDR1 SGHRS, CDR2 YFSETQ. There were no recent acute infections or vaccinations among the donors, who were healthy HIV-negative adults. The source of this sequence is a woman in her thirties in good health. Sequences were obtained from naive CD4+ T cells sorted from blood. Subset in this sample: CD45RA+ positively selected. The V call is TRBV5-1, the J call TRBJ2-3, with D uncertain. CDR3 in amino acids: CASGRPGLTQYF. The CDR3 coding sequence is TGCGCCAGCGGTCGCCCCGGCCTGACGCAGTATTTT.